This TCR beta chain emerged from a study of cytomegalovirus exposure and HLA in healthy donors. Overall study results and limits: Overall, approximately 180 TCR beta chains were annotated as cytomegalovirus-associated.

Produced via immunoSEQ multiplex PCR; TCRdb's table is partial and in-frame only. Of roughly 220,000 clones in the sample, 80% to 95% were seen once. About this clone: Its antigen is still unknown.

Germline CDR1 and CDR2: SQVTM and ANQGSEA. CDR3 length equals 14 residues. V shed 4 bases and J 5 bases; nucleotides not matched to a gene: 11. The chain joins TRBV29-1 to TRBJ2-7; TRBD2 aligns across 7 bases. This TCR derives from a woman younger than 35 in good health and CMV-seronegative. The sequenced material came from PBMCs. This CDR3 reads CSVAPGGSGNEQYF. The CDR3 bases are TGCAGCGTTGCCCCCGGGGGGTCGGGAAACGAGCAGTACTTC.